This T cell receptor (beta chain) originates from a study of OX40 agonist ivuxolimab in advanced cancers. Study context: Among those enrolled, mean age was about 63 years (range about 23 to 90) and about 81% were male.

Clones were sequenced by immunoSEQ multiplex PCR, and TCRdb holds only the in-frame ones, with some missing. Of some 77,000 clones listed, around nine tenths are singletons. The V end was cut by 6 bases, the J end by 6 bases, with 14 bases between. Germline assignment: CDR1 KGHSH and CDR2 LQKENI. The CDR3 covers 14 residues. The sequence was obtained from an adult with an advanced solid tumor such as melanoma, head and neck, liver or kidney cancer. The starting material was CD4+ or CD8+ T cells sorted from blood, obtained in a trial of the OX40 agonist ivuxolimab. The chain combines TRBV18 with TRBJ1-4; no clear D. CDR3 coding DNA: TGTGCCAGCTCCTCACAGCAGGCAGATGAAAAACTGTTTTTT. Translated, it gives CASSSQQADEKLFF.